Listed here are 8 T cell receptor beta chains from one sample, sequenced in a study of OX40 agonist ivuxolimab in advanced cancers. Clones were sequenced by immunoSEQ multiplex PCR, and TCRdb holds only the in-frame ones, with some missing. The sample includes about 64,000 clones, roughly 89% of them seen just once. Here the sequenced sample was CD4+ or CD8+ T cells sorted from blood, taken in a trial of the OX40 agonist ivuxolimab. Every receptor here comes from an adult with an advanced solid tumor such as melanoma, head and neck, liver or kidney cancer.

Here the CDR3 reads CASSPTGAPQETQYF. CDR3 nucleotide sequence: TGTGCCAGCTCACCCACAGGGGCACCCCAAGAGACCCAGTACTTC. J is TRBJ2-5 and V is TRBV18; 7 bases are shared with TRBD1. Trimming took 3 bases from V and 1 from J; bases not matched to a gene: 5. Germline values: CDR1 KGHSH, CDR2 LQKENI. The length of the CDR3 is 15 residues.

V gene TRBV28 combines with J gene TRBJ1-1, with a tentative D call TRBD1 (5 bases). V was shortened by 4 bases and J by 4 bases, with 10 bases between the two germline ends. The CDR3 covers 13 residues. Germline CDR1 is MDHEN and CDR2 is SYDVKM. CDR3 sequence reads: CASSSRVFTEAFF. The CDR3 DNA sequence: TGTGCCAGCAGTTCCAGGGTCTTCACTGAAGCTTTCTTT. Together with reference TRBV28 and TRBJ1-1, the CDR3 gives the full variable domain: DVKVTQSSRYLVKRTGEKVFLECVQDMDHENMFWYRQDPGLGLRLIYFSYDVKMKEKGDIPEGYSVSREKKERFSLILESASTNQTSMYLCASSSRVFTEAFFGQGTRLTVV.

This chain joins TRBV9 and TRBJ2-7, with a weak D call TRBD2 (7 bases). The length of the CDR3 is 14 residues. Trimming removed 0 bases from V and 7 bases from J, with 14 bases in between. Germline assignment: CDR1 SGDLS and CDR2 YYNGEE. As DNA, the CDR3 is TGTGCCAGCAGCGTAGCCAGCAGGGGAGGGGAGCAGTACTTC. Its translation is CASSVASRGGEQYF.

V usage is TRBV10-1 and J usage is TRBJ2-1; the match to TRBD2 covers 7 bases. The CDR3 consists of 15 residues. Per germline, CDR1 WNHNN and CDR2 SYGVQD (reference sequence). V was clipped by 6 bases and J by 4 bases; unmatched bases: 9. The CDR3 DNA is TGCGCCAGCAGCTTGGGGGGGACTATTTACAATGAGCAGTTCTTC. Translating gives CASSLGGTIYNEQFF.

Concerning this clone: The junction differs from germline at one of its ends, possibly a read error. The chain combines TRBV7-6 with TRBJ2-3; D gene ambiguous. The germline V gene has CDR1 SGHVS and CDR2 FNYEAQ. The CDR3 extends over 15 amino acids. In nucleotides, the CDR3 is TGTGCCAGCAGCCCGGCTCAAGGGTCGGCAGATACGCAATATTTT. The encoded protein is CASSPAQGSADTQYF.

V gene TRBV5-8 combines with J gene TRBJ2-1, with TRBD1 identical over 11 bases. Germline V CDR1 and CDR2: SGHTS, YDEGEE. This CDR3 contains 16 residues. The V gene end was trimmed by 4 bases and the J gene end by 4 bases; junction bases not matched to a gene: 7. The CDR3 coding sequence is TGTGCCAGCAGCGTACCGGGACAGGGGGGTTACAATGAGCAGTTCTTC. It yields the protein CASSVPGQGGYNEQFF.

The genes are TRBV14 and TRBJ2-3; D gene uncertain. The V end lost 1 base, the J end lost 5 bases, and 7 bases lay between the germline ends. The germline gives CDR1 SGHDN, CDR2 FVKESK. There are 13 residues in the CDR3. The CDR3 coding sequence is TGTGCCAGCAGCCAAGGGGCAGGAGATACGCAGTATTTT. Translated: CASSQGAGDTQYF.

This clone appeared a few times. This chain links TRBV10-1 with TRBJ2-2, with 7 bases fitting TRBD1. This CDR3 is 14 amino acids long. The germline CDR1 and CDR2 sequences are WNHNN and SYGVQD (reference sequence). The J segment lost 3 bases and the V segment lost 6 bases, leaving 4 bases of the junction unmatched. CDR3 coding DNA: TGCGCCAGCAGGCCGGGGACAGACACCGGGGAGCTGTTTTTT. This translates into CASRPGTDTGELFF.